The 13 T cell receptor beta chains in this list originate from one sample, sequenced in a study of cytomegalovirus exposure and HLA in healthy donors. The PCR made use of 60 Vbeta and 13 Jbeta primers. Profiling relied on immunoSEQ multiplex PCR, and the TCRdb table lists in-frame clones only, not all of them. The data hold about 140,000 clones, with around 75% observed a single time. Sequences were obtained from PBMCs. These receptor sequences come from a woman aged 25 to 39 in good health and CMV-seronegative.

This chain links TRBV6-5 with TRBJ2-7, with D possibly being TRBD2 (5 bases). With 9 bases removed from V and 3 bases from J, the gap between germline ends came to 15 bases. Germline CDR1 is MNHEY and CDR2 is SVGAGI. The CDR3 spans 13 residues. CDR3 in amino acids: CASNSVRDYEQYF. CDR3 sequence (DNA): TGTGCCAGTAATTCAGTCCGGGACTACGAGCAGTACTTC.

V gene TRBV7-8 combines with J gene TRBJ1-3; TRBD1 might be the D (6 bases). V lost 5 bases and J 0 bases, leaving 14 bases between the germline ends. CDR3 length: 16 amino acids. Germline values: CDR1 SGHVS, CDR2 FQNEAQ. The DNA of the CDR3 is TGTGCCAGCAGCCTCCGGGGGGCCCACTCTGGAAACACCATATATTTT. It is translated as CASSLRGAHSGNTIYF.

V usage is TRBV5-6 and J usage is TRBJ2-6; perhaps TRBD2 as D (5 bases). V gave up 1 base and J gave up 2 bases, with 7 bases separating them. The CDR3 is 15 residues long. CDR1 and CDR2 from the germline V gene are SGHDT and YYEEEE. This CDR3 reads CASSLPGTGANVLTF. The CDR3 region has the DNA TGTGCCAGCAGCTTGCCGGGGACTGGGGCCAACGTCCTGACTTTC. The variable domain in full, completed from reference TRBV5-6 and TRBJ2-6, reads DAGVTQSPTHLIKTRGQQVTLRCSPKSGHDTVSWYQQALGQGPQFIFQYYEEEERQRGNFPDRFSGHQFPNYSSELNVNALLLGDSALYLCASSLPGTGANVLTFGAGSRLTVL.

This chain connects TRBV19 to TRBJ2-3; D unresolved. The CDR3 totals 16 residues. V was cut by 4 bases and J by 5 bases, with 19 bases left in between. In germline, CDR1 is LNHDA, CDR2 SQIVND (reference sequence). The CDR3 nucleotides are TGTGCCAGTAGTAGCCCAAGGAGAGAGGAGAAAGATACGCAGTATTTT. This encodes CASSSPRREEKDTQYF.

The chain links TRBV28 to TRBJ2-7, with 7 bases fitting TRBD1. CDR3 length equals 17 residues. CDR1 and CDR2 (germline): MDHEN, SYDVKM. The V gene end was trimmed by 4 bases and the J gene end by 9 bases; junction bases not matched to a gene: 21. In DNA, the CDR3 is TGTGCCAGCAGTTCGCTCCTCCGTCGGGCAGGGGGTGGTGGGCAGTACTTC. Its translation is CASSSLLRRAGGGGQYF.

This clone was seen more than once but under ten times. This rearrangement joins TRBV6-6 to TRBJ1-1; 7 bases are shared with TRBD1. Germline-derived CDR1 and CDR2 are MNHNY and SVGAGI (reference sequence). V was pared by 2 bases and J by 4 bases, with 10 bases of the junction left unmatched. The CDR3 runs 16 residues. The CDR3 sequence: CASSYGYRGAGTEAFF. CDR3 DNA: TGTGCCAGCAGTTACGGCTACAGGGGCGCGGGCACTGAAGCTTTCTTT.

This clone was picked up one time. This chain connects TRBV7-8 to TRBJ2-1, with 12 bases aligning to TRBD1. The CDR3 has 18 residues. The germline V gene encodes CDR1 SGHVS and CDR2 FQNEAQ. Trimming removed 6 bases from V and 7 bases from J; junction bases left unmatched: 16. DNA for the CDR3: TGTGCCAGCAGTAAACGCCCCTGGGGACAGGGGGCGTGGAATGAGCAGTTCTTC. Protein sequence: CASSKRPWGQGAWNEQFF.

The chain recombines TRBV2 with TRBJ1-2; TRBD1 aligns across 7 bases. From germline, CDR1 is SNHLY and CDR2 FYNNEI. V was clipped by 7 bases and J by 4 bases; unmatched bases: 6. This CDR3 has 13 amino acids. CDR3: CASIPGGGYGYTF. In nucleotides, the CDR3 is TGTGCCAGCATACCAGGGGGAGGCTATGGCTACACCTTC.

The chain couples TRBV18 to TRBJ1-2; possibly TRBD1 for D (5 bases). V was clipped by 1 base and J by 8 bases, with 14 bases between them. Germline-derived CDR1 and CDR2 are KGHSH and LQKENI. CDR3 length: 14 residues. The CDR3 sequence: CASSPQGHSSGYTF. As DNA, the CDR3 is TGTGCCAGCTCACCACAGGGGCATTCGTCCGGCTACACCTTC.

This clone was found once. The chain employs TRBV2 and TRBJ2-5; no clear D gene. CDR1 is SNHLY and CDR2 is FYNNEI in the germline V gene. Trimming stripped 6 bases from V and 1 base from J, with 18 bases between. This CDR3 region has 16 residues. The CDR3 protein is CASSLAAHPGQETQYF. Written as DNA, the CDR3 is TGTGCCAGCAGCCTTGCGGCACACCCGGGCCAAGAGACCCAGTACTTC.

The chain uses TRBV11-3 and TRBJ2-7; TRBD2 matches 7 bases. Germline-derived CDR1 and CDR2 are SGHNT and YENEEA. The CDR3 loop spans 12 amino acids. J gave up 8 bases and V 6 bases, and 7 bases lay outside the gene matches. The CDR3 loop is CASRPGRGQQYV. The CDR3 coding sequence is TGTGCCAGCAGACCAGGGAGGGGTCAGCAGTACGTC.

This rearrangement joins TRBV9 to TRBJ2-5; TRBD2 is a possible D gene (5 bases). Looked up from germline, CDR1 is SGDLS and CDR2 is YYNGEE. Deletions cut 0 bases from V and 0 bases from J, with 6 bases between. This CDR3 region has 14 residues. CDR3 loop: CASSVGGNQETQYF. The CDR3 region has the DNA TGTGCCAGCAGCGTAGGAGGGAACCAAGAGACCCAGTACTTC. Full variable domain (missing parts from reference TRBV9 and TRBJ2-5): DSGVTQTPKHLITATGQRVTLRCSPRSGDLSVYWYQQSLDQGLQFLIQYYNGEERAKGNILERFSAQQFPDLHSELNLSSLELGDSALYFCASSVGGNQETQYFGPGTRLLVL.

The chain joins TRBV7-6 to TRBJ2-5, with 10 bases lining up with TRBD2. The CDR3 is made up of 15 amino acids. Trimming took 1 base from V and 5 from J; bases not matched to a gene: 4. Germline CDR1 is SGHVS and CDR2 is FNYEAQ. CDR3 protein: CASSLVPSGSETQYF. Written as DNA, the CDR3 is TGTGCCAGCAGCTTAGTTCCTAGCGGGAGTGAGACCCAGTACTTC.